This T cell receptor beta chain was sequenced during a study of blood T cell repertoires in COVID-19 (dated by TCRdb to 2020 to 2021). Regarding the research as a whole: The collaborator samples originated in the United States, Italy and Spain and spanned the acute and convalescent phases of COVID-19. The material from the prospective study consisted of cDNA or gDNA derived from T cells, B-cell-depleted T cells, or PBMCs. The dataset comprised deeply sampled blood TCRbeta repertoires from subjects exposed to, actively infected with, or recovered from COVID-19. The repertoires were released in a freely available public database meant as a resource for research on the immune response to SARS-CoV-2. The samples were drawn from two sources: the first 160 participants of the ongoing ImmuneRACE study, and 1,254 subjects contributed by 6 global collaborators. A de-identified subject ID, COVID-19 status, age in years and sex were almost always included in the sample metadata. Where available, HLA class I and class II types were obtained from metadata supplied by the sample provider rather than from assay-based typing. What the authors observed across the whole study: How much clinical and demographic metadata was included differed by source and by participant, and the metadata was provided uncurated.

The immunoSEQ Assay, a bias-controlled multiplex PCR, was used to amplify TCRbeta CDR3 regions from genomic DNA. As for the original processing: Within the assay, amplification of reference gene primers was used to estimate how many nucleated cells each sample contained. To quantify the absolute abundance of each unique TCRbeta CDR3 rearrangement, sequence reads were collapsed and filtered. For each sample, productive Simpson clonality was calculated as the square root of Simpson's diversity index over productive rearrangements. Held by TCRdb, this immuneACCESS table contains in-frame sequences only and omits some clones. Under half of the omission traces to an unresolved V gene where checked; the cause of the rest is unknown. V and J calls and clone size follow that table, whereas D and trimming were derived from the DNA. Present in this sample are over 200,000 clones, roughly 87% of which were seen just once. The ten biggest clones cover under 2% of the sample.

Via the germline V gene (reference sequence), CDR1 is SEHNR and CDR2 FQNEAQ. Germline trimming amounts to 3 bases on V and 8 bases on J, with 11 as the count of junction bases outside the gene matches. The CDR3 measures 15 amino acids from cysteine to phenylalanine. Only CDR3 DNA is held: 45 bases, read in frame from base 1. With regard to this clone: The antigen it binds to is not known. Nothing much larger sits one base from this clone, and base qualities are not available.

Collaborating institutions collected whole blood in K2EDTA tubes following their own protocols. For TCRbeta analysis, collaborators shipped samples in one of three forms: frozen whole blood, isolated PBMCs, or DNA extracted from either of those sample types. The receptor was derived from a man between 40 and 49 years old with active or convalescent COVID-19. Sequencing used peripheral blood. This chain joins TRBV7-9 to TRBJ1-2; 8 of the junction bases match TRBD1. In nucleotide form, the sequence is TGTGCCAGCAGCTTTGACAGGGGCGGAACCGGAGGCTACACCTTC. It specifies CASSFDRGGTGGYTF.